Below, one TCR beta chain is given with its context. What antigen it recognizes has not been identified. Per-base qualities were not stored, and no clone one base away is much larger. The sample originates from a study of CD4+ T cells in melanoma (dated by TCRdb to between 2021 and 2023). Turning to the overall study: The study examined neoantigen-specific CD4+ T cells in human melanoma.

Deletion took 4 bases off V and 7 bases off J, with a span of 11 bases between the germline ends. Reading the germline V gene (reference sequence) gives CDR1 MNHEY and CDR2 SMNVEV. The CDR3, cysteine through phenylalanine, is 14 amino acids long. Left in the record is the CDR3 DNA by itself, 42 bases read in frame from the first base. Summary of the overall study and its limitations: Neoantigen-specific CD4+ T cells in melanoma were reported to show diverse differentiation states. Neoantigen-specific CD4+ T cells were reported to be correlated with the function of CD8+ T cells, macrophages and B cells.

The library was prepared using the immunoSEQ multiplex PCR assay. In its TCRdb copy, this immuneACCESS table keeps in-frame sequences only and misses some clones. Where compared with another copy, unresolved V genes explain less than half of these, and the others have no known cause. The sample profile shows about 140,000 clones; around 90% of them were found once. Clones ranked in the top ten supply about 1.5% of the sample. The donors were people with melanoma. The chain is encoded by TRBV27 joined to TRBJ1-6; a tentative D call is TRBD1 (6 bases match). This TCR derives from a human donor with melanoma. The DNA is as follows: TGTGCCAGCAGTTCCCTCGGACAGAATTCACCCCTCCACTTT. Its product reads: CASSSLGQNSPLHF.